The source of this T cell receptor (beta chain) is a study of cytomegalovirus exposure and HLA in healthy donors. The ends were cut back, 1 base at V and 6 bases at J, with 14 bases in the middle. The germline V gene has CDR1 SGHDT and CDR2 YYEEEE. This CDR3 is 16 amino acids long. It was with 60 Vbeta and 13 Jbeta primers that the PCR ran. Method: immunoSEQ multiplex PCR; TCRdb's copy keeps in-frame clones and lacks some. The sample data list roughly 55,000 clones. The sample was PBMCs. This chain links TRBV5-6 with TRBJ1-6, with a possible D match to TRBD1 (5 bases). This clonotype originated in a woman aged 45 to 65 in good health and CMV-seropositive. The chain's CDR3 is CASSLRQGGGNSPLHF. CDR3 DNA: TGTGCCAGCAGCTTGCGGCAGGGTGGTGGTAATTCACCCCTCCACTTT.